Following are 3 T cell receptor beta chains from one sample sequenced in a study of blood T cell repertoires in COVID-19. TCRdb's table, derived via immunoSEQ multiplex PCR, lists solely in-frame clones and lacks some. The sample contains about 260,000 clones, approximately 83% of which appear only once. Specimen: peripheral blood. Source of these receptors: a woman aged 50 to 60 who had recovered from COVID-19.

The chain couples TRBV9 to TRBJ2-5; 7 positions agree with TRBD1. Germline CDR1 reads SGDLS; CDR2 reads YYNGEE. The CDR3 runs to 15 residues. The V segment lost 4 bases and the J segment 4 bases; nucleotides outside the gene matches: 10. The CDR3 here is CASSSTGVGRETQYF. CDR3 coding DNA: TGTGCCAGCAGCTCAACAGGGGTAGGGCGAGAGACCCAGTACTTC.

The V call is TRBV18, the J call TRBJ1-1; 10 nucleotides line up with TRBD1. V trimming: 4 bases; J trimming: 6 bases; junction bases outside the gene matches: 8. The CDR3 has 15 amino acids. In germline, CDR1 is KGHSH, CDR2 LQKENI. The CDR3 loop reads CASSRRKGQGPEAFF. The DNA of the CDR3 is TGTGCCAGCTCACGAAGGAAGGGACAGGGGCCTGAAGCTTTCTTT. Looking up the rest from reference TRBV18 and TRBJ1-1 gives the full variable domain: NAGVMQNPRHLVRRRGQEARLRCSPMKGHSHVYWYRQLPEEGLKFMVYLQKENIIDESGMPKERFSAEFPKEGPSILRIQQVVRGDSAAYFCASSRRKGQGPEAFFGQGTRLTVV.

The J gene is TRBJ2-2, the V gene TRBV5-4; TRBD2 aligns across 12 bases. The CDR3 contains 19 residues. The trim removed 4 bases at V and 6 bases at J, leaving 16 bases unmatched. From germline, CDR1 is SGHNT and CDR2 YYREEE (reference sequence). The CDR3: CASSPPGTSGWMGAGELFF. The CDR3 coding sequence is TGTGCCAGCAGCCCCCCCGGGACTAGCGGGTGGATGGGGGCCGGGGAGCTGTTTTTT.